The entry below gives a single TCR beta chain sequence along with its context. Its antigen is not known. The data were obtained in a study of OX40 agonist ivuxolimab in advanced cancers. As for the study in general: Administration of intravenous ivuxolimab to patients occurred every 2 weeks at 0.01 to 10 mg/kg. General study points: The study observed clonal expansion of CD4+ and CD8+ blood T cells by week 6 at 0.1 to 3.0 mg/kg. It was also the case that some nonresponders had low normalized T-cell clonal expansion.

Enrollment shut out patients with autoimmune disease history or systemic immunosuppression. Germline assignment: CDR1 MNHNS and CDR2 SASEGT. The CDR3 is made up of 14 amino acids. The V end lost 4 bases, the J end lost 4 bases, and 10 bases lay between the germline ends. Measured with immunoSEQ multiplex PCR; TCRdb has only the in-frame clones, and not every one. Among 92,000 or so clones listed, more than 80% were seen once. The receptor comes from an adult with an advanced solid tumor such as melanoma, head and neck, liver or kidney cancer. Sequenced material: CD4+ or CD8+ T cells sorted from blood, taken in a trial of the OX40 agonist ivuxolimab. This chain connects TRBV6-1 to TRBJ1-4; D unresolved. CDR3 protein: CASSGAYYNEKLFF. Here the CDR3 DNA reads TGTGCCAGCAGTGGGGCCTACTATAATGAAAAACTGTTTTTT.